The next 11 T cell receptor beta chains were all read from a single sample in a study of blood T cell repertoires in COVID-19. Clones were read by immunoSEQ multiplex PCR, and TCRdb kept only the in-frame ones, dropping some. Found here are just over 300,000 clones, approximately 85% of them singletons; the top ten hold around 2.2%. The sample comprised PBMCs or T cells enriched from blood (not recorded which). The receptor source for this set is a man aged 25-45 years who had recovered from COVID-19.

The chain uses TRBV2 and TRBJ2-5; 7 nucleotides match TRBD1. The V gene end was trimmed by 4 bases and the J gene end by 4 bases; junction bases not matched to a gene: 9. CDR3 length: 15 amino acids. Germline CDR1 is SNHLY and CDR2 is FYNNEI. Here the CDR3 reads CASSGSGQNTETQYF. Here the CDR3 DNA reads TGTGCCAGCAGTGGATCGGGACAGAATACAGAGACCCAGTACTTC.

The CDR3 nucleotides read TGTGCCAGCAGCCAAGACGGCGGGCTAGCGGGGTTGACAGATACGCAGTATTTT. The encoded protein is CASSQDGGLAGLTDTQYF. The J gene is TRBJ2-3, the V gene TRBV3-1 (or the pseudogene TRBV3-2); 9 bases are shared with TRBD2. Germline CDR1 and CDR2: LGHDT and YNNKEL (reference sequence). The J segment lost 3 bases and the V segment lost 0 bases, leaving 10 bases of the junction unmatched. The CDR3 extends over 18 amino acids.

This chain uses TRBV27 with TRBJ1-5, with TRBD1 identical over 7 bases. This CDR3 comprises 16 residues. CDR1 is MNHEY, CDR2 SMNVEV, per germline (reference sequence). Trimming cost V 5 bases and J 2 bases; bases outside gene matches: 9. CDR3 sequence reads: CASSRTGVDGNQPQHF. As DNA, the CDR3 is TGTGCCAGCAGTCGCACAGGGGTAGATGGCAATCAGCCCCAGCATTTT.

This chain joins TRBV27 and TRBJ2-7; 9 nucleotides match TRBD1. The CDR3 is 13 residues long. CDR1 and CDR2 from the germline V gene are MNHEY and SMNVEV (reference sequence). V gave up 6 bases and J gave up 7 bases; unmatched junction bases: 7. CDR3 sequence: CASRPGQGAEQYF. In DNA, the CDR3 is TGTGCCAGCAGGCCGGGACAGGGAGCGGAGCAGTACTTC.

The rearrangement uses TRBV29-1 and TRBJ1-1; 7 bases line up with TRBD1. The CDR3 runs 13 residues. The J segment lost 2 bases and the V segment lost 7 bases, leaving 7 bases of the junction unmatched. Germline V lookup: CDR1 SQVTM, CDR2 ANQGSEA. CDR3 nucleotides: TGCAGCGCATCGGACAGGCGCAACACTGAAGCTTTCTTT. Translation: CSASDRRNTEAFF.

The genes are TRBV5-6 and TRBJ1-2, with 7 bases that match TRBD1. J lost 1 base, V lost 3 bases, and 9 bases had no gene match. CDR1 SGHDT and CDR2 YYEEEE come from the germline V gene. This CDR3 contains 16 residues. The CDR3 region is CASSSYGQELNYGYTF. DNA of the CDR3: TGTGCCAGCAGCTCCTACGGACAGGAGCTTAACTATGGCTACACCTTC.

The V gene is TRBV6-5, the J gene TRBJ1-1; tentatively, D is TRBD1 (6 bases). The CDR3 extends over 13 amino acids. Germline values: CDR1 MNHEY, CDR2 SVGAGI. Trimming took 3 bases from V and 4 from J, leaving 9 bases between them. The CDR3 reads CASSYGGLTEAFF. The CDR3 bases are TGTGCCAGCAGTTATGGGGGCCTCACTGAAGCTTTCTTT.

The chain is built from TRBV7-8 and TRBJ1-6, with a possible D match to TRBD1 (6 bases). V was shortened by 0 bases and J by 5 bases, with 17 bases between the two germline ends. Germline values: CDR1 SGHVS, CDR2 FQNEAQ. CDR3 length equals 18 residues. CDR3 sequence reads: CASSLAILGGNNNSPLHF. The CDR3 bases are TGTGCCAGCAGCTTAGCGATTTTAGGGGGAAATAATAATTCACCCCTCCACTTT. The full variable domain, with the rest looked up from reference TRBV7-8 and TRBJ1-6, is GAGVSQSPRYKVAKRGQDVALRCDPISGHVSLFWYQQALGQGPEFLTYFQNEAQLDKSGLPSDRFFAERPEGSVSTLKIQRTQQEDSAVYLCASSLAILGGNNNSPLHFGNGTRLTVT.

The J gene is TRBJ2-2, the V gene TRBV20-1, with 8 bases matching TRBD1. Germline V gene sequence: CDR1 DFQATT, CDR2 SNEGSKA (reference sequence). J was trimmed by 2 bases and V by 3 bases; bases with no gene match: 5. The CDR3 sequence is 15 residues long. The CDR3 region has the DNA TGCAGTGCTAGTTCCGACAGGGGTAACACCGGGGAGCTGTTTTTT. Residues: CSASSDRGNTGELFF.

The gene calls are TRBV24-1 and TRBJ2-5, with 8 nucleotides matching TRBD1. Germline trimming cut 4 bases from V and 5 bases from J; bases unmatched to any gene: 8. CDR3 length: 15 amino acids. Germline lookup yields CDR1 KGHDR and CDR2 SFDVKD. The CDR3 DNA reads as TGTGCCACCAGTGACCCCAGGGGGCCGGGTGAGACCCAGTACTTC. Translating gives CATSDPRGPGETQYF.

The chain joins TRBV7-8 to TRBJ1-2; D unresolved. V lost 1 base and J 1 base, leaving 22 bases between the germline ends. Germline V gene lookup returns CDR1 SGHVS and CDR2 FQNEAQ. The CDR3 length is 19 residues. CDR3 in amino acids: CASSLVGWSSRTSNYGYTF. In DNA, the CDR3 is TGTGCCAGCAGCTTAGTTGGATGGTCTTCACGGACTAGTAACTATGGCTACACCTTC.